The 27 T cell receptor beta chains below were found in one sample sequenced in a study of blood T cells in healthy people across ages. Together with a sample-barcoded 5' primer, a J-beta primer mix was included in a second PCR lasting roughly 6 to 12 cycles. TCRdb used MiXCR to reprocess the 5' RACE reads, holding one entry per CDR3 protein. The table lists some 790,000 distinct CDR3 sequences, under 35% of them singletons, with roughly 17% in the top ten. The material sequenced was blood. These receptors originate from a woman older than 75 in good health.

A word on this clonotype: A single base separates this from a much larger clone, so it may be a read error. The V gene is TRBV6-2 or TRBV6-3, the J gene TRBJ2-1; the match to TRBD1 covers 7 bases. With the DNA end fitting TRBJ2-7 better, the J assignment may be wrong. Germline V lookup: CDR1 MNHEY, CDR2 SVGEGT. There are 17 residues in the CDR3. The DNA for the CDR3 is TGTGCCAGCAGGCCGACGACAGGGAAGAGCTCCTACAATGAGCAGTACTTC. Protein sequence: CASRPTTGKSSYNEQYF.

A few counts support this clonotype. The chain employs TRBV6-2 or TRBV6-3 and TRBJ1-5, with 7 nucleotides matching TRBD1. Germline CDR1 and CDR2: MNHEY and SVGEGT. The CDR3 covers 17 residues. The V segment lost 0 bases and the J segment 1 base; nucleotides outside the gene matches: 6. CDR3 in amino acids: CASSYSSFRGSNQPQHF. CDR3 DNA sequence: TGTGCCAGCAGTTACTCTTCATTCAGGGGGAGCAATCAGCCCCAGCATTTT.

In its sample, this clonotype was seen many times. CDR3 DNA sequence: TGTGCCAGCACCTGGGGTAGTCTCAGGGCGACCTACGAGCAGTACTTC. This gives the protein CASTWGSLRATYEQYF. J is TRBJ2-7 and V is TRBV2, with D possibly matching TRBD1 (5 bases). V was clipped by 7 bases and J by 2 bases, with 21 bases between them. CDR3 length equals 16 residues. Germline V gene lookup returns CDR1 SNHLY and CDR2 FYNNEI.

This clonotype was detected ten times or more. This sequence joins TRBV7-2 and TRBJ1-2; no firm D call. CDR1 and CDR2 from the germline V gene are SGHTA and FQGNSA. There are 13 residues in the CDR3. Deletions cut 5 bases from V and 8 bases from J, with 15 bases between. The DNA for the CDR3 is TGTGCCAGCAGCCCTACTTATGGGGTCGGCTACACCTTC. It translates to CASSPTYGVGYTF. The variable domain in full, with the rest retrieved from reference TRBV7-2 and TRBJ1-2, is GAGVSQSPSNKVTEKGKDVELRCDPISGHTALYWYRQSLGQGLEFLIYFQGNSAPDKSGLPSDRFSAERTGGSVSTLTIQRTQQEDSAVYLCASSPTYGVGYTFGSGTRLTVV.

The chain links TRBV12-5 to TRBJ2-5; D might be TRBD1 or TRBD2, each matching 5 bases. V shed 0 bases and J shed 6 bases, with 14 bases lying between them. CDR3 length: 15 amino acids. From germline, CDR1 is LGHNT and CDR2 FRNRAP. In DNA, the CDR3 is TGTGCTAGTGGTTTGGTCAGGGAGCCTGTGAAGACCCAGTACTTC. It codes for CASGLVREPVKTQYF.

V usage is TRBV10-1 and J usage is TRBJ2-2; possibly TRBD2 for D (6 bases). The V and J ends lost 1 base and 5 bases respectively, with 14 bases between them. The CDR3 has 16 amino acids. Germline V gene sequence: CDR1 WNHNN, CDR2 SYGVQD (reference sequence). The CDR3 protein is CASSELRDGRTGELFF. The CDR3 region has the DNA TGCGCCAGCAGTGAGTTGCGGGATGGTAGGACCGGGGAGCTGTTTTTT.

There are many counts of this clonotype. This chain connects TRBV6-1 to TRBJ2-7, with a weak D call TRBD1 (6 bases). The germline V and J ends were trimmed by 2 bases and 5 bases, with 16 bases remaining between them. Germline CDR1 reads MNHNS; CDR2 reads SASEGT. The CDR3 contains 15 residues. The CDR3 protein is CASSERAGARDEQYF. In DNA, the CDR3 is TGTGCCAGCAGTGAAAGGGCAGGGGCGCGGGACGAGCAGTACTTC.

Of note for this clonotype: In this CDR3 the conserved last residue, phenylalanine or tryptophan, is missing, so a read error is likely. The CDR3 DNA reads TGTGCCAGCAGTCGCAATAGCGGAACGATCGCATCTGGGGCTAACGTCCTGACTCTC. It yields the protein CASSRNSGTIASGANVLTL. The V gene is TRBV6-1, the J gene TRBJ2-6; D possibly corresponds to TRBD2 (6 bases). This CDR3 has 19 residues. Germline V gene data show CDR1 as MNHNS and CDR2 as SASEGT.

The gene calls are TRBV9 and TRBJ2-1, with 7 bases identical to TRBD2. The germline V gene has CDR1 SGDLS and CDR2 YYNGEE. CDR3 length equals 15 residues. V was pared by 0 bases and J by 4 bases, with 4 bases of the junction left unmatched. The CDR3 nucleotides are TGTGCCAGCAGCGTAGCCGGACTAGGATACAATGAGCAGTTCTTC. This translates into CASSVAGLGYNEQFF. Combining the CDR3 with reference TRBV9 and TRBJ2-1 gives the whole variable domain DSGVTQTPKHLITATGQRVTLRCSPRSGDLSVYWYQQSLDQGLQFLIQYYNGEERAKGNILERFSAQQFPDLHSELNLSSLELGDSALYFCASSVAGLGYNEQFFGPGTRLTVL.

Only one count was recorded for this clonotype. Since a much larger clone is just one base distant, this may be a read error. The rearrangement links TRBV25-1 to TRBJ2-1; weak D call: TRBD2 (6 bases). The CDR3 is 14 amino acids. CDR1 MGHDK and CDR2 SYGVNS come from the germline V gene. The CDR3 DNA reads as TGTGCCGGCAGTGAAGCCGGGGGTCCCGATGAGCAGTTCTTC. This codes for CAGSEAGGPDEQFF.

This clonotype was recorded many times. The rearrangement uses TRBV6-2 or TRBV6-3 and TRBJ2-3; TRBD2 might be the D (6 bases). The germline V gene encodes CDR1 MNHEY and CDR2 SVGEGT. The CDR3 is 15 residues long. Trimming shortened V by 8 bases and J by 0 bases, and 15 bases separated the two germline ends. This chain's CDR3 is CASRPSAVSTDTQYF. Written as DNA, the CDR3 is TGTGCCAGCCGCCCTAGCGCCGTAAGCACAGATACGCAGTATTTT.

The chain employs TRBV7-2 and TRBJ1-6; 10 nucleotides align to TRBD1. CDR1 is SGHTA, CDR2 FQGNSA, per germline. CDR3 length: 16 residues. V was pared by 3 bases and J by 2 bases, with 1 base of the junction left unmatched. The CDR3 DNA reads TGTGCCAGCAGCTTTGGACAGGGGGCCTATAATTCACCCCTCCACTTT. This sequence encodes CASSFGQGAYNSPLHF.

This clonotype has a handful of counts. V and J are TRBV7-9 and TRBJ2-3; 9 bases map to TRBD2. Germline trimming cut 2 bases from V and 6 bases from J; bases unmatched to any gene: 6. Looked up from germline, CDR1 is SEHNR and CDR2 is FQNEAQ (reference sequence). The CDR3 covers 15 residues. The CDR3 DNA is TGTGCCAGCAGCTTAATGGGACTAGCAAGCGATACGCAGTATTTT. Translation gives CASSLMGLASDTQYF. Together with reference TRBV7-9 and TRBJ2-3, the CDR3 gives the full variable domain: DTGVSQNPRHKITKRGQNVTFRCDPISEHNRLYWYRQTLGQGPEFLTYFQNEAQLEKSRLLSDRFSAERPKGSFSTLEIQRTEQGDSAMYLCASSLMGLASDTQYFGPGTRLTVL.

This sequence joins TRBV12-3 or TRBV12-4 and TRBJ1-2, with D hard to call. The ends were cut back, 6 bases at V and 4 bases at J, with 18 bases in the middle. The CDR3 is 15 residues long. CDR3 amino acids: CASSPRATGGYGYTF. In DNA, the CDR3 is TGTGCCAGCAGCCCCCGGGCTACGGGCGGCTATGGCTACACCTTC.

Only a few counts were recorded for this clonotype. The chain recombines TRBV20-1 with TRBJ1-1, with D tentatively TRBD1 (6 bases). The CDR3 is 14 residues long. CDR1 DFQATT and CDR2 SNEGSKA come from the germline V gene (reference sequence). The ends were cut back, 0 bases at V and 5 bases at J, with 13 bases in the middle. The CDR3 bases are TGCAGTGCTAGAGATCGGAGGGGGGGAACTGAAGCTTTCTTT. Translated: CSARDRRGGTEAFF.

V gene TRBV3-1 combines with J gene TRBJ1-6; 9 nucleotides align to TRBD1. Unmatched junction bases numbered 5, after V lost 5 bases and J lost 9 bases. The CDR3 sequence is 14 residues long. From germline, CDR1 is LGHDT and CDR2 YNNKEL (reference sequence). This CDR3 is CASSVQGAASPLHF. CDR3 sequence (DNA): TGTGCCAGCAGCGTACAGGGGGCGGCTTCACCCCTCCACTTT.

A note on this clonotype: Given a much more abundant clone one base away, this may be a read error. This chain connects TRBV6-6 to TRBJ2-1, with 8 bases fitting TRBD2. From germline, CDR1 is MNHNY and CDR2 SVGAGI (reference sequence). The CDR3 contains 16 residues. CDR3 nucleotides: TGTGCCAGCAGTAACACGGGGGGGCTGTCCTGCAATGAGCAGTTCTTC. Amino acid sequence: CASSNTGGLSCNEQFF.

This clonotype has more than one count but fewer than ten. Given a much more abundant clone one base away, this may be a read error. The V gene is TRBV29-1, the J gene TRBJ2-4; 10 bases match TRBD1. The CDR3 extends over 14 amino acids. Germline lookup yields CDR1 SQVTM and CDR2 ANQGSEA. V shed 4 bases, J shed 8 bases, and the junction held 8 bases outside the gene matches. This chain's CDR3 is CSVGTGGGRDIQYF. CDR3 DNA: TGCAGCGTTGGGACAGGGGGTGGAAGGGACATTCAGTACTTC. Full variable domain (remainder filled in from reference TRBV29-1 and TRBJ2-4): SAVISQKPSRDICQRGTSLTIQCQVDSQVTMMFWYRQQPGQSLTLIATANQGSEATYESGFVIDKFPISRPNLTFSTLTVSNMSPEDSSIYLCSVGTGGGRDIQYFGAGTRLSVL.

A word on this clonotype: This may arise from a read error, as a much more abundant clone is one base away. The chain couples TRBV18 to TRBJ2-1, with 15 bases aligning to TRBD2. Germline CDR1 reads KGHSH; CDR2 reads LQKENI. CDR3 length: 18 amino acids. The ends lost 5 bases at V and 2 bases at J; junction bases unmatched: 7. This CDR3 reads CASSDPGTSGGPYNEQFF. The CDR3 nucleotides read TGTGCCAGCTCAGATCCCGGGACTAGCGGGGGGCCCTACAATGAGCAGTTCTTC. Full variable domain (remainder filled in from reference TRBV18 and TRBJ2-1): NAGVMQNPRHLVRRRGQEARLRCSPMKGHSHVYWYRQLPEEGLKFMVYLQKENIIDESGMPKERFSAEFPKEGPSILRIQQVVRGDSAAYFCASSDPGTSGGPYNEQFFGPGTRLTVL.

The sample holds many counts of this clonotype. The chain combines TRBV20-1 with TRBJ1-1; D unresolved. In germline, CDR1 is DFQATT, CDR2 SNEGSKA (reference sequence). The CDR3 length is 14 residues. Trimming left V 3 bases short and J 4 bases short, with 15 bases between. CDR3 amino acids: CSARRSIKGTEAFF. In DNA form, the CDR3 reads TGCAGTGCTAGGAGGTCTATTAAGGGCACTGAAGCTTTCTTT.

In the case of this clonotype: A much bigger clone sits one base away, suggesting this may be a read error. The chain has TRBV3-1 and TRBJ2-7, with D perhaps assigned TRBD1 or TRBD2 (5 bases each). Germline values: CDR1 LGHDT, CDR2 YNNKEL (reference sequence). This CDR3 is 12 amino acids long. CDR3 nucleotide sequence: TGTGCCAGCGAGGGGTACTCCTACGAGCAGGACTTC. This encodes CASEGYSYEQDF.

The V call is TRBV7-9, the J call TRBJ2-1; 7 bases are shared with TRBD2. CDR3 length: 12 amino acids. Germline lookup yields CDR1 SEHNR and CDR2 FQNEAQ (reference sequence). V lost 5 bases to trimming and J lost 8 bases; unmatched junction nucleotides: 3. The CDR3 region is CASSRGVDEQFF. CDR3 DNA sequence: TGTGCCAGCAGCCGGGGGGTCGATGAGCAGTTCTTC.

This clonotype has only a few counts. The chain links TRBV24-1 to TRBJ2-2; 14 bases line up with TRBD2. The CDR3 runs 19 residues. The germline V gene encodes CDR1 KGHDR and CDR2 SFDVKD. V lost 5 bases to trimming and J lost 1 base; unmatched junction nucleotides: 8. The CDR3 loop reads CATSGPGLAGALNTGELFF. As DNA, the CDR3 is TGTGCCACCAGTGGTCCGGGACTAGCGGGGGCCCTGAACACCGGGGAGCTGTTTTTT.

Comment on this clonotype: No conserved phenylalanine or tryptophan ends this CDR3, so it is likely a read error. The chain combines TRBV7-6 with TRBJ2-5; 8 bases line up with TRBD2. The V gene end was trimmed by 5 bases and the J gene end by 5 bases; junction bases not matched to a gene: 13. The CDR3 loop spans 16 amino acids. The germline CDR1 and CDR2 sequences are SGHVS and FNYEAQ. The DNA of the CDR3 is TGTGCCAGCAGCCGTCGATTAGCGGGGCTAGGGGAGACCCAGTACTTG. Amino acids: CASSRRLAGLGETQYL.

A word on this clonotype: It may be a read error: a sequence one base away is much more abundant. This chain uses TRBV29-1 with TRBJ2-1; D remains unclear. TRBJ2-7 matches the DNA end more closely, so the J call is doubtful. The V gene's germline CDR1 is SQVTM and CDR2 ANQGSEA. The CDR3 extends over 12 amino acids. CDR3 in DNA: TGCAGCGTTGAAGTAGATTACAATGAGCAGTACTTC. This codes for CSVEVDYNEQYF.

This clonotype was picked up many times. The rearrangement uses TRBV9 and TRBJ2-1; no definite D call. V dropped 0 bases and J dropped 6 bases, with 10 bases sitting between them. This CDR3 is built from 14 residues. Germline V lookup: CDR1 SGDLS, CDR2 YYNGEE. The DNA for the CDR3 is TGTGCCAGCAGCGTAGCTAGTCCGGGCAATGAGCAGTTCTTC. Its protein product is CASSVASPGNEQFF.

This rearrangement joins TRBV20-1 to TRBJ2-1, with TRBD2 identical over 10 bases. The CDR3 runs to 15 residues. Germline V gene data show CDR1 as DFQATT and CDR2 as SNEGSKA (reference sequence). V shed 2 bases, J shed 9 bases, and the junction held 10 bases outside the gene matches. The CDR3 here is CSARSERGGYSEQFF. The CDR3 nucleotides are TGCAGTGCTAGATCCGAGCGGGGGGGTTATTCTGAGCAGTTCTTC.